These T cell receptor beta chains were read from a single sample in a study of shared clonotypes between healthy human individuals. Profiling relied on immunoSEQ multiplex PCR, and the TCRdb table lists in-frame clones only, not all of them. This repertoire shows 2 million to 2.5 million clones, around 95% found once; its top ten account for around 0.13%. Sequencing input: naive CD4+ T cells sorted from blood. These receptors were collected from a man aged 18-30 years in good health. Both conserved end residues are trimmed from each CDR3. Each record gives: V gene, CDR3 protein.

>TRBV6-1
ASSEPGHSSYNSPLH
>TRBV19
ASTTGLAGSGELF
>TRBV11-2
ASSRGLSYEQY
>TRBV2
ASHRDPNTEAF
>TRBV27
ASSLGQSTDTQY
>TRBV5-1
ASSPDSDSGNTIY
>TRBV13
ASRPGTGVARGEAF
>TRBV19
ASSAPGGQETQY
>TRBV2
ASSETGGSTDTQY
>TRBV5-1
ASSLAGQGIGNYGYT
>TRBV6-5
ASSPLGEAWDTQY
>TRBV5-1
ASSLQQGNTEAF
>TRBV29-1
STRTGTYEQY
>TRBV10-3
AISEAVVPQH
>TRBV12-5
ASGLWTGRNEQF
>TRBV7-2
ASSSGGRGYT
>TRBV28
ASSLYGSSTNEKLF
>TRBV5-1
ASSLEPSGSVNEQF
>TRBV5-1
ASTNPTGHQNTGELF
>TRBV11-2
ASSFYSSSYNEQF
>TRBV5-1
ASSRTSGFTGELF
>TRBV7-2
ASSTGTSGRTSEQY
>TRBV6-1
ASSQAPSSGRVSYNEQF
>TRBV9
ASSAISQNTEAF
>TRBV10-1
ASSTSGRNTGELF
>TRBV5-1
ASSQDSGAGNTIY
>TRBV29-1
SVGGSGNTEAF
>TRBV10-3
AISLLAGAYNEQF